The subject of this entry is one T cell receptor beta chain. The data are from a study of blood T cell repertoires in COVID-19. Study-level information: Spain, Italy and the United States supplied samples that represented acute and convalescent COVID-19.

V shed 7 bases and J 7 bases; nucleotides not matched to a gene: 6. Germline CDR1 SNHLY, CDR2 FYNNEI. This CDR3 region has 13 residues. Authors' analysis steps: Researchers report that nucleated cell counts were estimated from reference gene primer amplification. The protocol was immunoSEQ multiplex PCR, while the TCRdb copy is restricted to in-frame clones and leaves out a portion. Clonal size and the V and J genes are those of that table, whereas D and trimming came from the DNA. The sample has about 55,000 clones; 80% to 85% are singletons. The receptor was isolated from a woman aged 55-70 years with acute or convalescent COVID-19. Sequenced input: peripheral blood. V and J are TRBV2 and TRBJ1-1; 10 bases are shared with TRBD1. The CDR3: CASTGQGGGEAFF. In DNA, the CDR3 is TGTGCCAGCACTGGACAGGGGGGAGGTGAAGCTTTCTTT.